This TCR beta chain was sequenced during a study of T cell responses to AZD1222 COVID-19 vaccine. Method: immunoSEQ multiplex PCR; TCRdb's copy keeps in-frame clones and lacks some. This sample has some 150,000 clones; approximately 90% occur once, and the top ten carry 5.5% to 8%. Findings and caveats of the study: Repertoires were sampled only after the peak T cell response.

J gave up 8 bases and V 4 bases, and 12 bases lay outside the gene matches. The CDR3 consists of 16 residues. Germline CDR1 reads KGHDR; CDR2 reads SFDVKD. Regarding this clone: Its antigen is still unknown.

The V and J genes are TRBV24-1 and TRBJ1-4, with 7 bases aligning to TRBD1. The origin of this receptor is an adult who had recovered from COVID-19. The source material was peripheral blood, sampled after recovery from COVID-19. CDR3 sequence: CATSDPRTGRGEKLFF. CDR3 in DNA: TGTGCCACCAGTGACCCCCGGACAGGTCGAGGAGAAAAACTGTTTTTT.